This entry describes one T cell receptor beta chain. The run of the v3.0 immunoSEQ assay was at survey level. Clones were read by immunoSEQ multiplex PCR, and TCRdb kept only the in-frame ones, dropping some. The sample has approximately 26,000 clones, 79% seen once. The CDR3 length is 14 residues. From germline, CDR1 is LNHDA and CDR2 SQIVND (reference sequence). V lost 5 bases and J 6 bases, leaving 16 bases between the germline ends. These data belong to a study of long-term antiretroviral therapy in people with HIV. The chain couples TRBV19 to TRBJ1-2; D call uncertain. The input for sequencing was unsorted PBMCs, taken 1.2 years after starting antiretroviral therapy. This TCR was sampled from a woman aged 40 to 50 with HIV. The CDR3 DNA sequence: TGTGCCAGTAGTCCCACTCTCCTGGGTAATGGCTACACCTTC. This translates into CASSPTLLGNGYTF. Supplemented by reference TRBV19 and TRBJ1-2, the full variable domain reads DGGITQSPKYLFRKEGQNVTLSCEQNLNHDAMYWYRQDPGQGLRLIYYSQIVNDFQKGDIAEGYSVSREKKESFPLTVTSAQKNPTAFYLCASSPTLLGNGYTFGSGTRLTVV.